The source of this T cell receptor (beta chain) is a study of T cells after yellow fever vaccination. This clonotype has at least ten counts. Whole-study findings and limits: Contamination of FACS-sorted repertoires by abundant clonotypes from the bulk population could occur. The study re-detected most primary-vaccination clones after the booster (around 96% CD4, almost 90% CD8).

Production of TCR cDNA was by 5'RACE template switching, which also added a universal primer site and UMIs. Via MiXCR, TCRdb re-called the 5' RACE reads, giving one row per CDR3 protein. The data show 15,000 or so distinct CDR3 sequences, under 7.5% seen once. The germline V gene has CDR1 SGHTA and CDR2 FQGNSA. Trimming took 1 base from V and 7 from J; bases not matched to a gene: 3. The CDR3 sequence is 15 residues long. The clonotype originates from a man aged 18 to 29 who received the YFV17D yellow fever vaccine. The rearrangement joins TRBV7-2 to TRBJ2-2; 10 bases line up with TRBD2. Material: PBMCs, either bulk or a sorted T-cell subset (CD4+, CD8+, memory, or dextramer-sorted; not recorded which), obtained on the day of the yellow fever booster vaccination. The CDR3 sequence: CASSLGVAGGGELFF. DNA of the CDR3: TGTGCCAGCAGCTTAGGAGTAGCGGGGGGCGGGGAGCTGTTTTTT.